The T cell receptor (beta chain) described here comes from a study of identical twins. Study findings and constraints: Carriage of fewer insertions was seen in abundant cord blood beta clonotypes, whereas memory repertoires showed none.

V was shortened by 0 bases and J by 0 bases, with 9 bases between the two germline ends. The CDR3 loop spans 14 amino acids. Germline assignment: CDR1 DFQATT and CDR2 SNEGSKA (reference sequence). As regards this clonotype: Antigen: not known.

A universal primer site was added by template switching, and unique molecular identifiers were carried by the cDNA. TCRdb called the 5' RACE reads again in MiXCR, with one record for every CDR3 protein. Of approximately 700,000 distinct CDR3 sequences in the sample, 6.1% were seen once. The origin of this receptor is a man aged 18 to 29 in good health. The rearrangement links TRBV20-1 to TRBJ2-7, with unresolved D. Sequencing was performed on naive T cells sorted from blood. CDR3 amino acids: CSARDEQFSYEQYF. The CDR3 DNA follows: TGCAGTGCTAGAGATGAACAGTTCTCCTACGAGCAGTACTTC.